This TCR beta chain was profiled in a study of blood T cells in healthy people across ages. Whenever a sample was processed, at least 6.5 million PBMCs were isolated. Using a J-beta primer mix together with a sample-barcoded 5' primer, a second PCR was run for roughly 7 to 11 cycles. Tags on each cDNA molecule came from a template-switch adaptor with 12 random nucleotides. TCRdb re-analysed the 5' RACE reads in MiXCR, keeping a single row per CDR3 protein. Of more than 800,000 distinct CDR3 sequences listed, 29% are singletons. This clonotype was recorded once. This clone may be a read error of a much larger clone one base away. The clonotype comes from a woman of 80 years or more in good health. The sequenced material came from blood.

In nucleotides, the CDR3 is TGTGCCAGCACTGCACAGGGCGTCAACAATGGCTACACCTTC. This codes for CASTAQGVNNGYTF. The chain is built from TRBV6-5 and TRBJ1-2; a possible D gene is TRBD1 (6 bases). Trimming removed 7 bases at V and 6 bases at J, with 18 bases between. The CDR3 extends over 14 amino acids. The germline CDR1 and CDR2 sequences are MNHEY and SVGAGI.